This T cell receptor beta chain was found in a study of T cell changes during pregnancy in multiple sclerosis. Germline CDR1 and CDR2: SGHVS and FNYEAQ. Germline trimming cut 7 bases from V and 0 bases from J; bases unmatched to any gene: 9. CDR3 size: 17 residues. This table comes from immunoSEQ multiplex PCR, and its TCRdb copy is limited to in-frame clones, with some not included. The sample lists some 40,000 clones; 92% were seen once. The sequence derives from a female donor with multiple sclerosis, enrolled in a pregnancy study. The material was CD4+ T cells from peripheral blood mononuclear cells, obtained in the third trimester of pregnancy. V and J are TRBV7-6 and TRBJ1-1; 12 bases line up with TRBD1. DNA for the CDR3: TGTGCCAGCACCCCGGGACAGGGGGCAAGGTTGAACACTGAAGCTTTCTTT. Its protein is CASTPGQGARLNTEAFF.